These 28 T cell receptor beta chains came from one sample sequenced in a study of T cells after somatic rescue of genetic block. Assay: immunoSEQ multiplex PCR; the TCRdb copy retains only in-frame clones and omits some. The table lists about 14,000 clones, about 71% of them singletons. Sequencing was done on a sample of peripheral blood mononuclear cells (PBMCs). The receptors come from a boy aged 10-17 years.

The J gene is TRBJ2-2, the V gene TRBV7-9, with D possibly being TRBD1 (7 bases). V lost 4 bases and J 4 bases, leaving 13 bases between the germline ends. Germline lookup yields CDR1 SEHNR and CDR2 FQNEAQ (reference sequence). The length of the CDR3 is 15 residues. The CDR3 loop is CASSSNRGGTGELFF. Written as DNA, the CDR3 is TGTGCCAGCAGCTCCAACAGGGGAGGCACCGGGGAGCTGTTTTTT.

This clone was found a few times. J is TRBJ2-2 and V is TRBV27; TRBD1 matches at 10 bases. Germline trimming cut 3 bases from V and 5 bases from J; bases unmatched to any gene: 9. Per germline, CDR1 MNHEY and CDR2 SMNVEV (reference sequence). This CDR3 contains 17 residues. In DNA, the CDR3 is TGTGCCAGCAGTTTGACCGGACAGGGGGTAGGGACCGGGGAGCTGTTTTTT. It yields the protein CASSLTGQGVGTGELFF.

The chain recombines TRBV6-4 with TRBJ2-6; D is tentatively TRBD1 or TRBD2 (5 bases each). Trimming pared 4 bases from V and 0 bases from J, leaving 13 bases between. The CDR3 spans 17 residues. Germline loops: CDR1 MRHNA, CDR2 SNTAGT. Here the CDR3 reads CASSAQGALSGANVLTF. CDR3 DNA: TGTGCCAGCAGTGCCCAGGGAGCCCTCTCTGGGGCCAACGTCCTGACTTTC.

The rearrangement joins TRBV7-6 to TRBJ2-5; D is possibly TRBD1 (6 bases). CDR3 size: 16 residues. The germline V and J ends were trimmed by 1 base and 2 bases, with 14 bases remaining between them. Germline loops: CDR1 SGHVS, CDR2 FNYEAQ. CDR3 coding DNA: TGTGCCAGCAGCTTAGAGACAGGCCTGGTACAAGAGACCCAGTACTTC. Amino acids: CASSLETGLVQETQYF.

The chain couples TRBV27 to TRBJ2-7, with 8 bases matching TRBD1. V was clipped by 4 bases and J by 7 bases; unmatched bases: 12. The CDR3 has 15 amino acids. Per the germline V gene, CDR1 is MNHEY and CDR2 is SMNVEV (reference sequence). The DNA for the CDR3 is TGTGCCAGCAGTTACCTTTCTTCCAGGGGGCCTGAGCAGTACTTC. Its translation is CASSYLSSRGPEQYF.

A single count supports this clone. The chain links TRBV25-1 to TRBJ1-1; 12 bases match TRBD1. This CDR3 region has 15 residues. The germline V gene encodes CDR1 MGHDK and CDR2 SYGVNS. The V and J ends lost 3 bases and 11 bases, in that order; junction bases with no gene match: 10. As DNA, the CDR3 is TGTGCCAGCAGTGATGCAGGGACAGGGGGCAAGAGGGCTTTCTTT. Amino acid sequence: CASSDAGTGGKRAFF.

The chain is built from TRBV7-8 and TRBJ2-3; D possibly matches TRBD1 or TRBD2 (5 bases each). The CDR3 is 15 residues long. Germline CDR1 and CDR2: SGHVS and FQNEAQ. The V gene lost 2 bases and the J gene lost 4 bases, with 13 bases spanning the gap. The CDR3 spells CASSLNGARADTQYF. CDR3 DNA sequence: TGTGCCAGCAGCTTAAACGGGGCCAGGGCAGATACGCAGTATTTT.

This clone showed up just a few times. The CDR3 DNA reads TGTGCCAGCAGCTACCCTCCAACAGGGGACAATGAGCAGTTCTTC. It is translated as CASSYPPTGDNEQFF. The chain combines TRBV7-6 with TRBJ2-1, with 7 bases lining up with TRBD1. CDR1 SGHVS and CDR2 FNYEAQ come from the germline V gene. The ends lost 4 bases at V and 5 bases at J; junction bases unmatched: 8. The CDR3 is made up of 15 amino acids.

The gene calls are TRBV5-1 and TRBJ2-7, with D unclear. This CDR3 contains 13 residues. V shed 0 bases and J shed 0 bases, with 4 bases lying between them. Per the germline V gene, CDR1 is SGHRS and CDR2 is YFSETQ. The CDR3 loop reads CASSLVSSYEQYF. As DNA, the CDR3 is TGCGCCAGCAGCTTGGTAAGCTCCTACGAGCAGTACTTC.

The J gene is TRBJ2-1, the V gene TRBV10-3, with 9 nucleotides matching TRBD1. After removal of 6 bases from V and 8 bases from J, the junction contained 8 bases not matched to a gene. There are 14 residues in the CDR3. CDR1 is ENHRY, CDR2 SYGVKD, per germline. CDR3 loop: CAISAGQGSDEQFF. The CDR3 nucleotides are TGTGCCATCAGCGCGGGACAGGGTTCGGATGAGCAGTTCTTC.

This clone has a handful of counts. V and J are TRBV4-1 and TRBJ2-7, with D unresolved. This CDR3 contains 14 residues. Trimming took off 0 bases at V and 4 bases at J, with 10 bases between the two ends. The germline V gene encodes CDR1 MGHRA and CDR2 YSYEKL. The CDR3 loop reads CASSQEKRMYEQYF. CDR3 nucleotides: TGCGCCAGCAGCCAAGAGAAACGGATGTACGAGCAGTACTTC.

V and J are TRBV5-5 and TRBJ2-7; 7 bases fit TRBD1. After removal of 2 bases from V and 0 bases from J, the junction contained 11 bases not matched to a gene. Germline values: CDR1 SGHKS, CDR2 YYEKEE (reference sequence). The CDR3 spans 17 residues. CDR3 residues: CASSFLPGTDFSYEQYF. CDR3 sequence (DNA): TGTGCCAGCAGCTTTTTGCCCGGGACAGATTTCTCCTACGAGCAGTACTTC. Filled out from reference TRBV5-5 and TRBJ2-7, the complete variable domain reads DAGVTQSPTHLIKTRGQQVTLRCSPISGHKSVSWYQQVLGQGPQFIFQYYEKEERGRGNFPDRFSARQFPNYSSELNVNALLLGDSALYLCASSFLPGTDFSYEQYFGPGTRLTVT.

This clone showed up just a few times. The chain links TRBV7-9 to TRBJ1-2; the D is unclear. The CDR3 runs 15 residues. Trimming took 4 bases from V and 9 from J, leaving 21 bases between them. Germline values: CDR1 SEHNR, CDR2 FQNEAQ (reference sequence). CDR3 loop: CASSSGRDTKKCYTF. The CDR3 nucleotides read TGTGCCAGCAGCTCCGGTCGGGATACGAAAAAATGCTACACCTTC.

The rearrangement uses TRBV28 and TRBJ1-2; tentative D call: TRBD1 (5 bases). The V end lost 10 bases, the J end lost 1 base, and 16 bases lay between the germline ends. CDR3 length: 14 residues. Germline lookup yields CDR1 MDHEN and CDR2 SYDVKM. CDR3: CAIVPTGLNYGYTF. DNA of the CDR3: TGTGCCATCGTCCCAACAGGTCTTAACTATGGCTACACCTTC.

The chain has TRBV28 and TRBJ2-3, with 11 bases matching TRBD2. The germline V gene has CDR1 MDHEN and CDR2 SYDVKM. The CDR3 contains 19 residues. The junction had 12 bases not matched to a gene; V was cut back by 2 bases and J by 2 bases. CDR3 nucleotides: TGTGCCAGCAGTTTAGCGCCCCCACTAGCGGGAGTTTTCACAGATACGCAGTATTTT. Translating gives CASSLAPPLAGVFTDTQYF.

The chain combines TRBV10-3 with TRBJ2-1; 7 positions agree with TRBD2. This CDR3 is built from 14 residues. In germline, CDR1 is ENHRY, CDR2 SYGVKD. V lost 6 bases to trimming and J lost 5 bases; unmatched junction nucleotides: 7. CDR3 region: CAIRHGTTDNEQFF. The DNA for the CDR3 is TGTGCCATCAGGCACGGGACTACCGACAATGAGCAGTTCTTC.

The chain is built from TRBV5-1 and TRBJ2-3, with a possible D match to TRBD2 (6 bases). Germline-derived CDR1 and CDR2 are SGHRS and YFSETQ. Trimming took off 4 bases at V and 4 bases at J, with 13 bases between the two ends. The CDR3 length is 14 residues. The CDR3 DNA sequence: TGCGCCAGCAGCCCGACTAGTCCCCCAGATACGCAGTATTTT. Its translation: CASSPTSPPDTQYF.

J is TRBJ2-1 and V is TRBV30; D unresolved. The CDR3 has 12 amino acids. V was trimmed by 2 bases and J by 4 bases, leaving 6 bases between them. Germline CDR1 and CDR2: GTSNPN and SVGIG (reference sequence). As DNA, the CDR3 is TGTGCCTGGAGTCGCTCATACAATGAGCAGTTCTTC. It is translated as CAWSRSYNEQFF. The entire variable domain, with the rest obtained from reference TRBV30 and TRBJ2-1, is as follows: SQTIHQWPATLVQPVGSPLSLECTVEGTSNPNLYWYRQAAGRGLQLLFYSVGIGQISSEVPQNLSASRPQDRQFILSSKKLLLSDSGFYLCAWSRSYNEQFFGPGTRLTVL.

The chain joins TRBV5-1 to TRBJ2-7; no clear D. This CDR3 spans 12 amino acids. Trimming stripped 6 bases from V and 7 bases from J, with 14 bases between. The germline CDR1 and CDR2 sequences are SGHRS and YFSETQ. The chain's CDR3 is CASTSSGLEQYF. Written as DNA, the CDR3 is TGCGCCAGCACCTCCTCCGGCCTAGAGCAGTACTTC.

In its sample, this clone was seen a few times. This chain uses TRBV5-1 with TRBJ1-1, with 8 bases matching TRBD1. The CDR3 sequence is 16 residues long. V lost 1 base and J lost 4; bases outside the gene matches: 9. Germline V gene sequence: CDR1 SGHRS, CDR2 YFSETQ. CDR3 region: CASSLTTGGSFTEAFF. The CDR3 DNA is TGCGCCAGCAGCTTGACCACAGGGGGGTCTTTCACTGAAGCTTTCTTT.

This sequence joins TRBV30 and TRBJ1-6, with TRBD1 identical over 8 bases. The CDR3 spans 14 residues. Germline assignment: CDR1 GTSNPN and CDR2 SVGIG (reference sequence). V trimming: 3 bases; J trimming: 10 bases; junction bases outside the gene matches: 8. CDR3 protein: CAWSLTGEESPLHF. The CDR3 DNA follows: TGTGCCTGGAGCTTGACAGGGGAGGAATCACCCCTCCACTTT.

This clone has just a few counts. The chain carries TRBV15 and TRBJ2-7, with a tentative D call TRBD1 (5 bases). The CDR3 loop spans 12 amino acids. CDR1 and CDR2 (germline): LNHNV, YYDKDF (reference sequence). Trimming left V 6 bases short and J 4 bases short, with 10 bases between. CDR3 DNA sequence: TGTGCCACCAGTCCTGCAGGGTACGAGCAGTACTTC. Protein sequence: CATSPAGYEQYF.

V usage is TRBV4-2 and J usage is TRBJ2-3, with D possibly being TRBD1 (6 bases). Trimming took 0 bases from V and 0 from J, leaving 25 bases between them. Germline CDR1 reads LGHNA; CDR2 reads YNFKEQ. This CDR3 spans 21 amino acids. The CDR3 DNA reads as TGTGCCAGCAGCCAAGATTGGGGTTGGGGGACATGGGCTCCAAGCACAGATACGCAGTATTTT. This gives the protein CASSQDWGWGTWAPSTDTQYF.

This clone has just one count. The J gene is TRBJ2-6, the V gene TRBV29-1; D not resolved. The germline gives CDR1 SQVTM, CDR2 ANQGSEA. V was shortened by 3 bases and J by 1 base, with 4 bases between the two germline ends. The CDR3 has 13 residues. The CDR3 is CSVDGSGANVLTF. CDR3 bases: TGCAGCGTTGACGGGTCTGGGGCCAACGTCCTGACTTTC.

V usage is TRBV9 and J usage is TRBJ1-5; no definite D call. This CDR3 region has 13 residues. Germline-derived CDR1 and CDR2 are SGDLS and YYNGEE. V lost 0 bases and J lost 9, with 10 bases in between. CDR3 coding DNA: TGTGCCAGCAGCGTAGCTGGAGTCGCGCCCCAGCATTTT. Its protein is CASSVAGVAPQHF.

This chain connects TRBV6-5 to TRBJ2-2; no firm D call. CDR1 and CDR2 (germline): MNHEY, SVGAGI. Between the trimmed V and J ends, which lost 0 bases and 1 base, there was a span of 9 bases. This CDR3 contains 16 residues. DNA for the CDR3: TGTGCCAGCAGTTACTCGATCCCAGGGAACACCGGGGAGCTGTTTTTT. Translation: CASSYSIPGNTGELFF.

With respect to this clone: Relative to the germline gene, one junction end is altered; a read error may explain this. The rearrangement uses TRBV2 and TRBJ2-7, with D hard to call. This CDR3 has 12 amino acids. Looked up from germline, CDR1 is SNHLY and CDR2 is FYNNEI. CDR3 residues: CASGRSSYEQYF. The CDR3, as DNA: TGCGCAAGTGGGCGGAGCTCCTACGAGCAGTACTTC.

The V and J genes are TRBV10-3 and TRBJ2-1, with TRBD2 matching 16 bases. This CDR3 is 18 amino acids long. CDR1 and CDR2 (germline): ENHRY, SYGVKD. V shed 6 bases and J 6 bases; nucleotides not matched to a gene: 11. The CDR3 bases are TGTGCCATCAGCCCTTCAACCGGGACTAGCGGGAGGGCCAATGAGCAGTTCTTC. Translating gives CAISPSTGTSGRANEQFF.